These 24 T cell receptor beta chains were all obtained from the same sample, sequenced in a study of cytomegalovirus exposure and HLA in healthy donors. The PCR had 60 Vbeta and 13 Jbeta primers. Sequenced by immunoSEQ multiplex PCR; TCRdb stores in-frame clones only, minus some. The ten most abundant clones cover about 0.5% of a sample with some 84,000 clones. The material sequenced was PBMCs. The receptors come from a man aged 50-59 years in good health and CMV-seronegative.

J is TRBJ1-6 and V is TRBV11-2, with 9 bases fitting TRBD1. Per the germline V gene, CDR1 is SGHAT and CDR2 is FQNNGV. V shed 4 bases and J 9 bases; nucleotides not matched to a gene: 10. The CDR3 runs 16 residues. The CDR3 DNA sequence: TGTGCCAGCAGCTCCGACGGGACAGGGAAGCTTTCACCCCTCCACTTT. Amino acid sequence: CASSSDGTGKLSPLHF.

The V gene is TRBV6-5, the J gene TRBJ2-3; 7 bases fit TRBD2. Germline trimming cut 5 bases from V and 4 bases from J; bases unmatched to any gene: 9. The V gene's germline CDR1 is MNHEY and CDR2 SVGAGI. This CDR3 is built from 15 residues. The CDR3 loop is CASSRDYVFADTQYF. CDR3 DNA: TGTGCCAGCAGTCGGGACTATGTTTTCGCAGATACGCAGTATTTT.

The V and J genes are TRBV27 and TRBJ1-6, with a possible D match to TRBD1 (6 bases). Germline V gene data show CDR1 as MNHEY and CDR2 as SMNVEV (reference sequence). V lost 5 bases and J lost 3, with 20 bases in between. The CDR3 is 18 residues long. CDR3 residues: CASSPPGSGTSYNSPLHF. CDR3 coding DNA: TGTGCCAGCAGTCCCCCCGGTTCGGGGACAAGCTATAATTCACCCCTCCACTTT.

The J gene is TRBJ2-5, the V gene TRBV5-6, with a tentative D call TRBD2 (5 bases). The germline V gene has CDR1 SGHDT and CDR2 YYEEEE. The CDR3 runs 14 residues. V was pared by 0 bases and J by 3 bases, with 9 bases between. Here the CDR3 DNA reads TGTGCCAGCAGCTTGGCGACTACGGAAGAGACCCAGTACTTC. Encoded protein: CASSLATTEETQYF.

The CDR3 loop is CASSLGSGGQSGEQFF. For the CDR3, the DNA is TGTGCCAGCAGCTTAGGATCGGGGGGGCAGTCCGGTGAGCAGTTCTTC. The chain carries TRBV7-9 and TRBJ2-1, with 8 bases identical to TRBD2. The ends lost 1 base at V and 9 bases at J; junction bases unmatched: 11. The CDR3 extends over 16 amino acids. Germline CDR1 SEHNR, CDR2 FQNEAQ (reference sequence).

The rearrangement uses TRBV27 and TRBJ2-3; TRBD2 matches 11 bases. V trimming: 3 bases; J trimming: 0 bases; junction bases outside the gene matches: 8. CDR3 length equals 18 residues. Germline CDR1 MNHEY, CDR2 SMNVEV (reference sequence). This chain's CDR3 is CASSFSLAGGRSTDTQYF. The CDR3 DNA sequence: TGTGCCAGCAGTTTTAGCCTAGCGGGGGGACGGAGCACAGATACGCAGTATTTT.

The rearrangement links TRBV2 to TRBJ2-7; 7 bases are a match to TRBD2. CDR3 length: 13 residues. Germline V gene lookup returns CDR1 SNHLY and CDR2 FYNNEI. The trim removed 6 bases at V and 4 bases at J, leaving 6 bases unmatched. The CDR3 protein is CASRGRGLYEQYF. The DNA for the CDR3 is TGTGCCAGCAGGGGAAGGGGACTATACGAGCAGTACTTC.

The rearrangement links TRBV5-1 to TRBJ2-6, with D unresolved. Trimming removed 0 bases from V and 0 bases from J, with 13 bases in between. CDR1 is SGHRS, CDR2 YFSETQ, per germline. The CDR3 is 18 amino acids. The CDR3 spells CASSLVAGIHSGANVLTF. DNA for the CDR3: TGCGCCAGCAGCTTGGTTGCAGGCATCCACTCTGGGGCCAACGTCCTGACTTTC.

The CDR3, as DNA: TGCGCCAGCAGCTTTTATCAGAGCGGTTCCTCCTACGAGCAGTACTTC. As protein: CASSFYQSGSSYEQYF. The chain combines TRBV4-1 with TRBJ2-7; TRBD2 is a possible D gene (5 bases). The CDR3 is made up of 16 amino acids. The germline V gene encodes CDR1 MGHRA and CDR2 YSYEKL. Trimming removed 5 bases at V and 0 bases at J, with 17 bases between.

This rearrangement joins TRBV2 to TRBJ1-6; tentatively, D is TRBD1 (5 bases). The V end lost 6 bases, the J end lost 0 bases, and 12 bases lay between the germline ends. From germline, CDR1 is SNHLY and CDR2 FYNNEI. The length of the CDR3 is 16 residues. The CDR3 loop reads CASRGDFSSYNSPLHF. CDR3 sequence (DNA): TGTGCCAGCAGGGGGGACTTCAGCTCCTATAATTCACCCCTCCACTTT.

The chain joins TRBV7-8 to TRBJ2-5; D call uncertain. The J call may be incorrect, as the DNA end agrees better with TRBJ2-7. The CDR3 is made up of 14 amino acids. The V gene's germline CDR1 is SGHVS and CDR2 FQNEAQ. CDR3: CASSLVVDVYEQYF. The CDR3, as DNA: TGTGCCAGCAGCTTAGTGGTAGATGTCTACGAGCAGTACTTC.

The chain joins TRBV6-6 to TRBJ1-5; D gene uncertain. Germline CDR1 reads MNHNY; CDR2 reads SVGAGI (reference sequence). CDR3 length: 15 residues. The V end was cut by 0 bases, the J end by 2 bases, with 8 bases between. In nucleotides, the CDR3 is TGTGCCAGCAGTTACTCGCGGGGAGGCAATCAGCCCCAGCATTTT. Protein product: CASSYSRGGNQPQHF.

The genes are TRBV5-4 and TRBJ1-3; 7 bases fit TRBD1. Germline V lookup: CDR1 SGHNT, CDR2 YYREEE (reference sequence). V shed 4 bases, J shed 0 bases, and the junction held 7 bases outside the gene matches. The CDR3 spans 16 residues. The DNA for the CDR3 is TGTGCCAGCAGCGGGGGACAGCCATCCTCTGGAAACACCATATATTTT. This codes for CASSGGQPSSGNTIYF. Full variable domain (remainder filled in from reference TRBV5-4 and TRBJ1-3): ETGVTQSPTHLIKTRGQQVTLRCSSQSGHNTVSWYQQALGQGPQFIFQYYREEENGRGNFPPRFSGLQFPNYSSELNVNALELDDSALYLCASSGGQPSSGNTIYFGEGSWLTVV.

This chain joins TRBV7-3 and TRBJ2-7, with 7 bases that match TRBD2. The CDR3 has 14 residues. Germline lookup yields CDR1 SGHTA and CDR2 FQGTGA. V trimming: 4 bases; J trimming: 3 bases; junction bases outside the gene matches: 6. The CDR3 bases are TGTGCCAGCAGCTCGGGGGGAACCGGCTACGAGCAGTACTTC. Its protein is CASSSGGTGYEQYF.

CDR3 bases: TGTGCCTGGACTAGGGGGTCTGGAAACACCATATATTTT. This codes for CAWTRGSGNTIYF. The V and J genes are TRBV30 and TRBJ1-3; D may be TRBD1 (6 bases). This CDR3 region has 13 residues. Trimming stripped 4 bases from V and 1 base from J, with 8 bases between. CDR1 GTSNPN and CDR2 SVGIG come from the germline V gene (reference sequence).

This rearrangement joins TRBV6-1 to TRBJ2-1; the D gene is possibly TRBD1 (5 bases). This CDR3 spans 14 amino acids. Germline V gene data show CDR1 as MNHNS and CDR2 as SASEGT. Trimming removed 8 bases at V and 7 bases at J, with 18 bases between. CDR3 nucleotides: TGTGCCAGCCTCGAGGCCAGGGCCCTTAATGAGCAGTTCTTC. It encodes CASLEARALNEQFF.

The chain carries TRBV18 and TRBJ1-6; no definite D call. V lost 3 bases and J lost 5, with 11 bases in between. The CDR3 totals 15 residues. Germline CDR1 reads KGHSH; CDR2 reads LQKENI. The CDR3 loop is CASSPESQNNSPLHF. For the CDR3, the DNA is TGTGCCAGCTCACCCGAGTCACAGAATAATTCACCCCTCCACTTT.

The chain combines TRBV18 with TRBJ2-7; TRBD1 might be the D (5 bases). The V gene's germline CDR1 is KGHSH and CDR2 LQKENI. V was trimmed by 3 bases and J by 0 bases, leaving 12 bases between them. This CDR3 contains 15 residues. The CDR3: CASSPLSQGSYEQYF. The CDR3 bases are TGTGCCAGCTCACCCCTTTCCCAGGGCTCCTACGAGCAGTACTTC.

The rearrangement links TRBV29-1 to TRBJ1-2; D may be TRBD1 (5 bases). The CDR3 consists of 14 residues. The germline V and J ends were trimmed by 6 bases and 4 bases, with 18 bases remaining between them. CDR1 and CDR2 from the germline V gene are SQVTM and ANQGSEA. The CDR3 spells CSVLDTWSSYGYTF. Written as DNA, the CDR3 is TGCAGCGTGCTGGACACCTGGTCGAGCTATGGCTACACCTTC.

DNA of the CDR3: TGTGCCAGCAGTGTAGCAGGGCAGCCTGAAAAACTGTTTTTT. The encoded protein is CASSVAGQPEKLFF. The chain has TRBV7-9 and TRBJ1-4; tentative D call: TRBD1 (5 bases). The CDR3 runs to 14 residues. Germline CDR1 SEHNR, CDR2 FQNEAQ (reference sequence). Trimming took off 6 bases at V and 7 bases at J, with 15 bases between the two ends.

The V and J genes are TRBV19 and TRBJ2-7; TRBD1 aligns across 9 bases. V gave up 4 bases and J gave up 4 bases; unmatched junction bases: 8. In germline, CDR1 is LNHDA, CDR2 SQIVND (reference sequence). CDR3 length: 15 amino acids. Here the CDR3 DNA reads TGTGCCAGTAGTACCGGGACAGGGATGAAATACGAGCAGTACTTC. Amino acid sequence: CASSTGTGMKYEQYF.

Written as DNA, the CDR3 is TGTGCCAGCAGGCGGACTAGCGGGTTTGAGACCCAGTACTTC. This codes for CASRRTSGFETQYF. V usage is TRBV27 and J usage is TRBJ2-5; 11 nucleotides line up with TRBD2. V dropped 6 bases and J dropped 5; count of bases not matched to a gene: 5. The germline gives CDR1 MNHEY, CDR2 SMNVEV (reference sequence). This CDR3 has 14 amino acids.

J is TRBJ2-7 and V is TRBV5-1, with no clear D. V shed 1 base and J shed 6 bases, with 11 bases lying between them. Germline V lookup: CDR1 SGHRS, CDR2 YFSETQ. This CDR3 has 13 amino acids. The DNA of the CDR3 is TGCGCCAGCAGCTTGTTGTCGTCCCGCGAGCAGTACTTC. This encodes CASSLLSSREQYF.

The V and J genes are TRBV4-2 and TRBJ1-2, with 9 bases that match TRBD1. J lost 8 bases, V lost 3 bases, and 4 bases had no gene match. Germline V gives CDR1 LGHNA, CDR2 YNFKEQ. The CDR3 sequence is 13 residues long. The CDR3 DNA reads as TGTGCCAGCAGCCAGGGACAGGGTGGCGGCTACACCTTC. Protein sequence: CASSQGQGGGYTF.